This note documents a single T cell receptor beta chain sequence. Its antigen has not been determined. No base qualities exist here, and no much larger clone lies one base off it. This sample is drawn from a study of blood T cell repertoires in COVID-19 (dated by TCRdb to the early 2020s). Regarding the complete study: Samples from collaborators originated in the United States, Italy and Spain and spanned both the acute and convalescent phases of COVID-19. The prospective study material was composed of cDNA or gDNA derived from T cells, B-cell-depleted T cells, or PBMCs. Deeply sampled blood TCRbeta repertoires from subjects exposed to, actively infected with, or recovered from COVID-19 were included in the dataset. The repertoires were released in a freely available public database intended as a resource for research on the immune response to SARS-CoV-2. The samples were drawn from two sources: the first 160 participants of the ongoing ImmuneRACE study, and 1,000 to 1,500 subjects contributed by 6 global collaborators. Sample metadata almost always included a de-identified subject ID, COVID-19 status, age in years and sex. HLA class I and class II types, where available, came from metadata supplied by the sample provider rather than from assay-based typing.

Whole blood was collected in K2EDTA tubes by collaborating institutions according to the institutions' own protocols. Collaborator samples were shipped for TCRbeta analysis as frozen whole blood, isolated PBMCs, or DNA extracted from either sample type. The CDR3 covers 14 residues, taking in both the cysteine and the phenylalanine. CDR3 DNA only is kept here, 42 bases in frame from base 1. V loses 1 base, J loses 4 bases, and the germline ends lie 9 bases apart. Sequences SGHVS (CDR1) and FNYEAQ (CDR2) are obtained from the germline V gene. TCRbeta CDR3 regions were amplified from genomic DNA using the immunoSEQ Assay, a bias-controlled multiplex PCR. As for the original processing: The number of nucleated cells in each sample was estimated by amplification of reference gene primers within the assay. Sequence reads were collapsed and filtered to measure the absolute abundance of every unique TCRbeta CDR3 rearrangement. For each sample, productive Simpson clonality was calculated by taking the square root of Simpson's diversity index across productive rearrangements. TCRdb holds this immuneACCESS table with in-frame rearrangements only. Some clones are missing; in checked studies, unresolved V genes explain under half, and the rest has no known cause. V, J and clone size derive from that table, while D and trimming were established from the DNA sequence. A total of tens of thousands of clones appear in this sample, around 88% of them only once. The ten biggest clones cover about 6.7% of the sample.

Results the study describes overall, beyond this receptor: The amount of clinical and demographic metadata varied by source and participant and was provided uncurated.

Input material: peripheral blood. This TCR derives from a human donor in a cohort sampled during active COVID-19. This chain joins TRBV7-6 to TRBJ2-3; a weak D assignment points to TRBD2 (6 bases agree). The bases read TGTGCCAGCAGCTTAGGGACTATCTCAGATACGCAGTATTTT. Translated, this gives CASSLGTISDTQYF.